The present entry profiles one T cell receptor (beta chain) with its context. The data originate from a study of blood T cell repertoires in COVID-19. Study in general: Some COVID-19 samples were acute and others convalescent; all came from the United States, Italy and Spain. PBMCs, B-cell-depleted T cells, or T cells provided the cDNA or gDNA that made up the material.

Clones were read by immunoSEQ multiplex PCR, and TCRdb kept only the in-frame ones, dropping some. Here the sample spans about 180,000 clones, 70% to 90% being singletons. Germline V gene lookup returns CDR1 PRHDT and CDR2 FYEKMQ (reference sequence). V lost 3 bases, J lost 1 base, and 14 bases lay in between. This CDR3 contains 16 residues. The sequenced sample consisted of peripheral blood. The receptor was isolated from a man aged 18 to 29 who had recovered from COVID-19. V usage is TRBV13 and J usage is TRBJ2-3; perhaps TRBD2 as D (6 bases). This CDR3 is CASSFRLDSRTDTQYF. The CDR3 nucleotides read TGTGCCAGCAGCTTTAGACTAGACTCCCGCACAGATACGCAGTATTTT.